This T cell receptor (beta chain) originates from a study of a mutant IDH1 vaccine in newly diagnosed glioma. Study-level results: Immune responses induced by the vaccine were seen in just over 90% of patients, spanning multiple MHC alleles.

Libraries were prepared by immunoSEQ multiplex PCR; TCRdb keeps only in-frame clonotypes and omits some of them. The profile shows 30,000 to 40,000 clones, roughly 80% of them singletons. In germline, CDR1 is MDHEN, CDR2 SYDVKM. The CDR3 covers 15 residues. Trimming removed 2 bases from V and 7 bases from J, with 18 bases in between. Time point described: week 5, during vaccination. Topical imiquimod accompanied each vaccine dose, which consisted of 300 ug of mutant IDH1 20-mer peptide. Concerning this clone: Its antigen is still unknown.

This chain joins TRBV28 and TRBJ2-7; D may correspond to TRBD1 or TRBD2 (5 bases each). The sequencing used PBMCs, collected from a glioma patient whose treatment included an IDH1 peptide vaccine. This TCR was sampled from a middle-aged man with glioma. The CDR3: CASSLVGPRLGEQYF. The CDR3 DNA follows: TGTGCCAGCAGTTTAGTGGGACCGAGATTGGGGGAGCAGTACTTC.